Included here is one T cell receptor (beta chain) sequence, with context. The sample comes from a study of blood T cell repertoires in COVID-19. Whole-study context: T cells, B-cell-depleted T cells, or PBMCs supplied cDNA or gDNA.

Looked up from germline, CDR1 is SGHTA and CDR2 is FQGNSA. J gave up 3 bases and V 5 bases, and 7 bases lay outside the gene matches. This CDR3 has 15 residues. Method: immunoSEQ multiplex PCR; TCRdb's copy keeps in-frame clones and lacks some. The repertoire consists of roughly 190,000 clones, with approximately 80% occurring once and the leading ten covering 12%. Enrolled through a virtual design, the participants were between about 18 and 89 years of age and came from some 26 US areas. Cohort 3 donors counted as recovered after two negative PCRs, clearance, or resolved symptoms. The material sequenced was PBMCs or T cells enriched from blood (not recorded which). The clonotype was recovered from a man in his forties who had recovered from COVID-19. The chain couples TRBV7-2 to TRBJ1-3, with 7 positions matching TRBD1. The chain's CDR3 is CASSPPGQYGNTIYF. CDR3 in DNA: TGTGCCAGCAGCCCGCCGGGACAGTATGGAAACACCATATATTTT. The variable domain in full, with the rest retrieved from reference TRBV7-2 and TRBJ1-3, is GAGVSQSPSNKVTEKGKDVELRCDPISGHTALYWYRQSLGQGLEFLIYFQGNSAPDKSGLPSDRFSAERTGGSVSTLTIQRTQQEDSAVYLCASSPPGQYGNTIYFGEGSWLTVV.